The clone carrying this T cell receptor beta chain was picked up a small number of times. The authors amplified TCR beta CDR3 regions, and they did so from RNA transcripts for repertoire sequencing. The first round was an RT-PCR with HTBI primers, and the second round was a multiplex PCR. TCRdb re-called the multiplex PCR reads with MiXCR, one entry per CDR3 protein. The sample has 620,000 or so distinct CDR3 sequences, over 20% seen once. This sample is part of a study of Graves' ophthalmopathy and Graves' hyperthyroidism. Trimming left V 7 bases short and J 1 base short, with 10 bases between. The CDR3 sequence is 12 residues long. Germline V lookup: CDR1 DFQATT, CDR2 SNEGSKA (reference sequence).

This chain connects TRBV20-1 to TRBJ1-1; unclear D gene. The sequence was obtained from a woman younger than 35 with stable Graves' hyperthyroidism. Some clones in this sample may be carry-over from other donors' samples. Material: peripheral blood. The CDR3: CSVPRGNTEAFF. The CDR3 bases are TGCAGTGTTCCCCGGGGGAACACTGAAGCTTTCTTT.